A single sample gave rise to the 5 T cell receptor beta chains below, sequenced in a study of T cell responses to AZD1222 COVID-19 vaccine. Produced via immunoSEQ multiplex PCR; TCRdb's table is partial and in-frame only. The data contain around 190,000 clones, approximately 93% of them seen just once; the ten biggest clones take up approximately 1.6%. Sample: peripheral blood, taken 28 days after the second AZD1222 dose. The receptors come from an adult who received the AZD1222 COVID-19 vaccine.

The J gene is TRBJ2-7, the V gene TRBV7-9; maybe TRBD1 (5 bases). The CDR3 is 13 amino acids. V was shortened by 4 bases and J by 1 base, with 8 bases between the two germline ends. Germline V gives CDR1 SEHNR, CDR2 FQNEAQ (reference sequence). CDR3 DNA: TGTGCCAGCAGCTCACAGGCTTCCTACGAGCAGTACTTC. Amino acid sequence: CASSSQASYEQYF.

The chain recombines TRBV7-9 with TRBJ1-2; no definite D call. CDR1 SEHNR and CDR2 FQNEAQ come from the germline V gene (reference sequence). Trimming cost V 0 bases and J 6 bases, with 8 bases left between them. The CDR3 extends over 13 amino acids. CDR3 bases: TGTGCCAGCAGCTTAGCGAATCTCGATGGCTACACCTTC. It translates to CASSLANLDGYTF.

The chain uses TRBV15 and TRBJ2-7, with D perhaps TRBD1 (5 bases). CDR1 and CDR2 (germline): LNHNV, YYDKDF (reference sequence). This CDR3 has 14 amino acids. V lost 3 bases, J lost 0 bases, and 9 bases lay in between. The CDR3 is CATSRVGASYEQYF. CDR3 coding DNA: TGTGCCACCAGCAGGGTAGGGGCCTCCTACGAGCAGTACTTC.

This chain joins TRBV19 and TRBJ1-2, with D unresolved. The V gene's germline CDR1 is LNHDA and CDR2 SQIVND (reference sequence). V lost 2 bases, J lost 8 bases, and 24 bases lay in between. The CDR3 has 17 amino acids. This CDR3 is CASSIRPANTQKRGYTF. In DNA, the CDR3 is TGTGCCAGTAGTATAAGGCCCGCCAATACCCAAAAACGGGGCTACACCTTC.

V and J are TRBV5-3 and TRBJ1-1; D is unclear. TRBV5-3 counts as an open reading frame of uncertain function. This CDR3 contains 15 residues. The V gene lost 5 bases and the J gene lost 2 bases, with 16 bases spanning the gap. The CDR3 spells CARRGRVYQNTEAFF. CDR3 sequence (DNA): TGTGCCAGAAGAGGAAGGGTTTACCAAAACACTGAAGCTTTCTTT.